This T cell receptor beta chain was recovered during a study of human T cells and chemical hapten exposure. Across the whole study: The sensitizer, 2% DPC, was used on around 2 cm by around 2 cm of upper inner arm skin.

This CDR3 has 14 residues. Germline V gene lookup returns CDR1 LGHDT and CDR2 YNNKEL (reference sequence). The library tagged each cDNA molecule with unique molecular identifiers. A single record per CDR3 protein comes from TCRdb applying MiXCR to the RACE reads. The profile shows some 350,000 distinct CDR3 sequences, about 6% of them singletons. Time point of the sample: patch test 2, 6 weeks after DPC sensitization. This sample's treatment: therapeutic diphenylcyclopropenone sensitization with weekly scalp DPC. This clonotype was found many times. At one boundary the junction diverges from the germline segment, which might be a read error.

The receptor was isolated from a woman aged 18 to 35 with alopecia areata. Some clones in this sample may be carry-over from other donors' samples. V is TRBV3-1 and J is TRBJ1-6, with D maybe TRBD1 (5 bases). The sequencing used whole blood, collected in connection with sensitization to the hapten diphenylcyclopropenone (DPC). The CDR3 DNA is TGTGCCAGCAGCCTCCGGGACTATGATTCACCCCTCCACTTT. Its protein product is CASSLRDYDSPLHF. Complete variable domain (other parts from reference TRBV3-1 and TRBJ1-6): DTAVSQTPKYLVTQMGNDKSIKCEQNLGHDTMYWYKQDSKKFLKIMFSYNNKELIINETVPNRFSPKSPDKAHLNLHINSLELGDSAVYFCASSLRDYDSPLHFGNGTRLTVT.